The 19 T cell receptor beta chains reported below all come from one sample, sequenced in a study of T cell responses to AZD1222 COVID-19 vaccine. Method: immunoSEQ multiplex PCR; TCRdb's copy keeps in-frame clones and lacks some. The sample records 80,000 or so clones, about nine tenths being singletons. The sample in question was peripheral blood, obtained on day 0 of AZD1222 vaccination. The origin of the receptors is an adult in good health.

The chain joins TRBV19 to TRBJ1-2; 8 nucleotides match TRBD1. There are 18 residues in the CDR3. The germline V gene has CDR1 LNHDA and CDR2 SQIVND (reference sequence). The junction had 13 bases not matched to a gene; V was cut back by 4 bases and J by 0 bases. The CDR3, as DNA: TGTGCCAGTAGTACATCCCGGACAGGGCTGGGCCCTAACTATGGCTACACCTTC. Translated: CASSTSRTGLGPNYGYTF.

J is TRBJ1-2 and V is TRBV28; D possibly corresponds to TRBD1 (5 bases). V gave up 2 bases and J gave up 3 bases, with 16 bases separating them. The CDR3 covers 16 residues. Per germline, CDR1 MDHEN and CDR2 SYDVKM. CDR3 protein: CASSLRRWGGDYGYTF. DNA for the CDR3: TGTGCCAGCAGTTTACGCCGATGGGGAGGGGACTATGGCTACACCTTC.

This chain joins TRBV24-1 and TRBJ1-2; the match to TRBD1 covers 8 bases. This CDR3 comprises 15 residues. After removal of 5 bases from V and 7 bases from J, the junction contained 11 bases not matched to a gene. CDR1 and CDR2 (germline): KGHDR, SFDVKD. The CDR3 is CATSGSDRVLGGYTF. CDR3 sequence (DNA): TGTGCCACCAGTGGTTCGGACAGGGTTTTGGGTGGCTACACCTTC.

The chain combines TRBV6-5 with TRBJ1-1, with a tentative D call TRBD1 (6 bases). The CDR3 has 14 amino acids. CDR1 is MNHEY and CDR2 is SVGAGI in the germline V gene. Trimming stripped 5 bases from V and 2 bases from J, with 12 bases between. Written as DNA, the CDR3 is TGTGCCAGCAGTCTACAGGGCTCCAACACTGAAGCTTTCTTT. Translating it yields CASSLQGSNTEAFF.

The chain combines TRBV2 with TRBJ1-4; weak D call: TRBD1 (5 bases). Germline CDR1 reads SNHLY; CDR2 reads FYNNEI. Trimming stripped 6 bases from V and 8 bases from J, with 13 bases between. The length of the CDR3 is 13 residues. The chain's CDR3 is CASRGLLGEKLFF. The CDR3 DNA follows: TGTGCCAGCAGGGGGCTCCTCGGGGAAAAACTGTTTTTT.

The chain has TRBV19 and TRBJ1-2; TRBD1 agrees at 10 bases. The germline CDR1 and CDR2 sequences are LNHDA and SQIVND (reference sequence). V lost 10 bases to trimming and J lost 8 bases; unmatched junction nucleotides: 16. CDR3 length: 15 amino acids. The CDR3, as DNA: TGTGCCACCTCTGCGGGGGACAGGGGTTTTAGCGGCTACACCTTC. It codes for CATSAGDRGFSGYTF. Variable domain in full (rest from reference TRBV19 and TRBJ1-2): DGGITQSPKYLFRKEGQNVTLSCEQNLNHDAMYWYRQDPGQGLRLIYYSQIVNDFQKGDIAEGYSVSREKKESFPLTVTSAQKNPTAFYLCATSAGDRGFSGYTFGSGTRLTVV.

This chain links TRBV9 with TRBJ2-1, with no clear D. CDR3 length: 14 residues. The germline V gene encodes CDR1 SGDLS and CDR2 YYNGEE. The V end lost 3 bases, the J end lost 4 bases, and 11 bases lay between the germline ends. The CDR3: CASSGSSVYNEQFF. CDR3 sequence (DNA): TGTGCCAGCAGCGGCTCTTCGGTTTACAATGAGCAGTTCTTC.

This clone was seen only once. The chain couples TRBV9 to TRBJ2-3; TRBD2 aligns across 9 bases. In germline, CDR1 is SGDLS, CDR2 YYNGEE. The CDR3 has 16 amino acids. V lost 0 bases to trimming and J lost 5 bases; unmatched junction nucleotides: 7. The DNA of the CDR3 is TGTGCCAGCAGCGTAGGGGTGGCGGGGGGGCAAGATACGCAGTATTTT. Amino acid sequence: CASSVGVAGGQDTQYF.

The chain is built from TRBV6-2 or TRBV6-3 and TRBJ1-1; tentative D call: TRBD1 (5 bases). The CDR3 is made up of 15 amino acids. Germline loops: CDR1 MNHEY, CDR2 SVGEGT. With 5 bases removed from V and 4 bases from J, the gap between germline ends came to 17 bases. CDR3 nucleotides: TGTGCCAGCAGTCCAATCAGGGACCCGTTCACTGAAGCTTTCTTT. Amino acid sequence: CASSPIRDPFTEAFF.

The rearrangement links TRBV14 to TRBJ1-2; the D gene is possibly TRBD1 (5 bases). V was trimmed by 4 bases and J by 4 bases, leaving 25 bases between them. In germline, CDR1 is SGHDN, CDR2 FVKESK. The CDR3 contains 18 residues. The CDR3, as DNA: TGTGCCAGCAGCCCCCGGAAGGGACTTAAAATGGGGAGCTATGGCTACACCTTC. This gives the protein CASSPRKGLKMGSYGYTF.

In DNA, the CDR3 is TGTGCCAGCAGTTCGGGGACAGGGAGGATCTACGAGCAGTACTTC. Translation gives CASSSGTGRIYEQYF. This rearrangement joins TRBV11-2 to TRBJ2-7, with 9 positions matching TRBD1. V gave up 6 bases and J gave up 3 bases; unmatched junction bases: 9. CDR1 is SGHAT, CDR2 FQNNGV, per germline. The length of the CDR3 is 15 residues.

The gene calls are TRBV30 and TRBJ1-2; D possibly corresponds to TRBD1 (6 bases). Per germline, CDR1 GTSNPN and CDR2 SVGIG (reference sequence). V gave up 4 bases and J gave up 4 bases, with 16 bases separating them. The length of the CDR3 is 14 residues. DNA for the CDR3: TGTGCCTGGACTCTAGAGGGGGGGAGCTATGGCTACACCTTC. This codes for CAWTLEGGSYGYTF.

V is TRBV15 and J is TRBJ1-1; maybe TRBD1 (5 bases). The V end lost 1 base, the J end lost 6 bases, and 9 bases lay between the germline ends. The CDR3 consists of 13 residues. CDR1 LNHNV and CDR2 YYDKDF come from the germline V gene (reference sequence). The CDR3 bases are TGTGCCACCAGCAGAGGAGGGGTTCCTGAAGCTTTCTTT. It is translated as CATSRGGVPEAFF. The complete variable domain, with remaining parts taken from reference TRBV15 and TRBJ1-1, reads DAMVIQNPRYQVTQFGKPVTLSCSQTLNHNVMYWYQQKSSQAPKLLFHYYDKDFNNEADTPDNFQSRRPNTSFCFLDIRSPGLGDTAMYLCATSRGGVPEAFFGQGTRLTVV.

The chain recombines TRBV4-1 with TRBJ1-5; D is uncertain. V lost 0 bases, J lost 6 bases, and 6 bases lay in between. Germline assignment: CDR1 MGHRA and CDR2 YSYEKL. The CDR3 length is 13 residues. The DNA of the CDR3 is TGCGCCAGCAGCCAAGACCTGAGTCAGCCCCAGCATTTT. It translates to CASSQDLSQPQHF.

V gene TRBV6-5 combines with J gene TRBJ1-6; no firm D call. In germline, CDR1 is MNHEY, CDR2 SVGAGI. Trimming pared 2 bases from V and 7 bases from J, leaving 9 bases between. The CDR3 contains 14 residues. In DNA, the CDR3 is TGTGCCAGCAGTTACGGACCGGGGAATTCACCCCTCCACTTT. Protein product: CASSYGPGNSPLHF.

This sequence joins TRBV6-6 and TRBJ1-1; 7 nucleotides align to TRBD1. Germline lookup yields CDR1 MNHNY and CDR2 SVGAGI (reference sequence). CDR3 size: 14 residues. V was clipped by 8 bases and J by 0 bases; unmatched bases: 6. CDR3 amino acids: CASSRGRVNTEAFF. CDR3 DNA: TGTGCCAGCTCAAGGGGGCGGGTGAACACTGAAGCTTTCTTT.

A single count supports this clone. The same CDR3 arises from other DNA sequences in this sample as well. The CDR3 region has the DNA TGTGCCAGCAGCTTAGGGGGTCAGCCCCAGCATTTT. This translates into CASSLGGQPQHF. This sequence joins TRBV7-9 and TRBJ1-5; no definite D call. Per germline, CDR1 SEHNR and CDR2 FQNEAQ (reference sequence). This CDR3 contains 12 residues. The ends were cut back, 1 base at V and 6 bases at J, with 4 bases in the middle.

This clone was seen a single time. The chain carries TRBV28 and TRBJ1-2; D might be TRBD1 (6 bases). This CDR3 spans 16 amino acids. V lost 1 base, J lost 5 bases, and 17 bases lay in between. Germline loops: CDR1 MDHEN, CDR2 SYDVKM. The CDR3 loop reads CASSLYPPQRGYGYTF. In DNA, the CDR3 is TGTGCCAGCAGTTTATATCCTCCTCAAAGGGGGTATGGCTACACCTTC.

V usage is TRBV5-1 and J usage is TRBJ1-1; the D gene is possibly TRBD1 (6 bases). Germline-derived CDR1 and CDR2 are SGHRS and YFSETQ. CDR3 length equals 18 residues. Deletions cut 0 bases from V and 3 bases from J, with 21 bases between. CDR3 coding DNA: TGCGCCAGCAGCTTGGTCGGGGGGCGCGTTAGTTCGGACACTGAAGCTTTCTTT. Translated: CASSLVGGRVSSDTEAFF. The whole variable domain, remainder taken from reference TRBV5-1 and TRBJ1-1, is KAGVTQTPRYLIKTRGQQVTLSCSPISGHRSVSWYQQTPGQGLQFLFEYFSETQRNKGNFPGRFSGRQFSNSRSEMNVSTLELGDSALYLCASSLVGGRVSSDTEAFFGQGTRLTVV.